This T cell receptor beta chain was retrieved from a study of shared clonotypes between healthy human individuals. Findings and caveats of the study: Generation of non-shared clonotypes was less probable than generation of clonotypes shared by all four donors. Generally, naive subsets came out with larger estimated richness than memory subsets.

It was across several immunoSEQ plates that each subset's genomic DNA was evenly split. Profiling relied on immunoSEQ multiplex PCR, and the TCRdb table lists in-frame clones only, not all of them. The sample has roughly 660,000 clones; 90% are singletons. This clone is a singleton in its sample. What it binds is unknown. CD45RO+ cells joined CCR7-negative CD45RA+ TemRA cells to form CD8 memory. V lost 3 bases and J 0 bases, leaving 10 bases between the germline ends. Germline loops: CDR1 MGHRA, CDR2 YSYEKL. This CDR3 is built from 15 residues. The genes are TRBV4-1 and TRBJ2-3, with D perhaps matching TRBD2 (6 bases). The clonotype was recovered from a man younger than 35 in good health. Some clones in this sample may be carry-over from other donors' samples. Sequenced input: memory CD8+ T cells from PBMCs. The subset is: CD45RO+ cells pooled with CCR7-negative TemRA cells. CDR3 in DNA: TGCGCCAGCAGCCACTCCGGGACTAGCACAGATACGCAGTATTTT. It encodes CASSHSGTSTDTQYF.